What follows are 5 T cell receptor beta chains derived from one specimen sequenced in a study of blood T cell repertoires in COVID-19. The assay was immunoSEQ multiplex PCR, and TCRdb's table has in-frame clones only and misses some. The sample shows roughly 150,000 clones, 80% of them seen only once. Sequenced sample: peripheral blood. The receptors here all came from a man aged 55 to 70 with acute or convalescent COVID-19.

The chain has TRBV18 and TRBJ1-5; D is perhaps TRBD1 (6 bases). From germline, CDR1 is KGHSH and CDR2 LQKENI. V lost 4 bases to trimming and J lost 4 bases, with 11 bases between them. The CDR3 loop spans 14 amino acids. The CDR3 nucleotides read TGTGCCAGCTCACAGGGGGAATTAAATCAGCCCCAGCATTTT. Its protein product is CASSQGELNQPQHF. The full variable domain, its missing parts supplied by reference TRBV18 and TRBJ1-5, is NAGVMQNPRHLVRRRGQEARLRCSPMKGHSHVYWYRQLPEEGLKFMVYLQKENIIDESGMPKERFSAEFPKEGPSILRIQQVVRGDSAAYFCASSQGELNQPQHFGDGTRLSIL.

The V call is TRBV5-1, the J call TRBJ2-2; D is perhaps TRBD2 (5 bases). CDR1 is SGHRS, CDR2 YFSETQ, per germline. The CDR3 has 15 amino acids. V lost 5 bases and J lost 9, with 20 bases in between. The CDR3: CASRARAADVRELFF. DNA of the CDR3: TGCGCCAGCAGGGCGAGGGCAGCCGATGTCCGGGAGCTGTTTTTT.

The chain recombines TRBV6-6 with TRBJ2-5; 8 nucleotides line up with TRBD2. This CDR3 is 14 amino acids long. V was clipped by 8 bases and J by 1 base; unmatched bases: 6. Germline CDR1 is MNHNY and CDR2 is SVGAGI (reference sequence). The CDR3 bases are TGTGCCAGCCAGGCCCTAGCGGGCCAAGAGACCCAGTACTTC. It translates to CASQALAGQETQYF.

This clone was seen more than once but under ten times. The chain links TRBV6-2 or TRBV6-3 to TRBJ1-2, with D unclear. The CDR3 sequence is 15 residues long. With 5 bases removed from V and 0 bases from J, the gap between germline ends came to 13 bases. The germline CDR1 and CDR2 sequences are MNHEY and SVGEGT. DNA for the CDR3: TGTGCCAGCAGTCTTTCCGTCGGTTCTAACTATGGCTACACCTTC. The encoded protein is CASSLSVGSNYGYTF.

V is TRBV4-1 and J is TRBJ1-2; a weak D match, TRBD1 (6 bases). The CDR3 loop spans 13 amino acids. The V and J ends lost 4 bases and 3 bases respectively, with 9 bases between them. Germline assignment: CDR1 MGHRA and CDR2 YSYEKL. The CDR3 loop reads CASSRNRDYGYTF. The DNA for the CDR3 is TGCGCCAGCAGCCGGAACAGGGACTATGGCTACACCTTC.